The 15 T cell receptor beta chains reported below all come from one sample, sequenced in a study of T cell repertoires in cytomegalovirus infection. TCRdb re-called the reads with MiXCR, one entry per CDR3 protein. The profile shows 450,000 to 600,000 distinct CDR3 sequences, under 55% of them singletons. These receptors are not linked to any known antigen. The specimen comprised cultured PBMCs, sampled from culture after CMV antigen stimulation. The source of these receptors is a human donor in good health (CMV status not recorded). Some clones in this sample may be carry-over from other donors' samples.

This clonotype was found a few times. The chain joins TRBV19 to TRBJ1-5; possible D gene TRBD1, 6 bases. CDR3 length: 15 residues. Per germline, CDR1 LNHDA and CDR2 SQIVND (reference sequence). V was cut by 7 bases and J by 2 bases, with 15 bases left in between. For the CDR3, the DNA is TGTGCCAGTAAAACGAGGGGGGTTGGCAATCAGCCCCAGCATTTT. It translates to CASKTRGVGNQPQHF.

The chain joins TRBV20-1 to TRBJ2-3; TRBD2 matches 10 bases. Germline CDR1 DFQATT, CDR2 SNEGSKA (reference sequence). Losses at the gene ends were 3 bases for V and 4 bases for J; bases not matched to a gene: 7. CDR3 length: 15 residues. CDR3 bases: TGCAGTGCTAGCCCTAGCGGGAGTAGGGCAGATACGCAGTATTTT. Protein sequence: CSASPSGSRADTQYF.

This clonotype was detected a few times. This chain uses TRBV6-5 with TRBJ2-3, with D possibly being TRBD2 (6 bases). The germline V gene has CDR1 MNHEY and CDR2 SVGAGI. V was pared by 6 bases and J by 9 bases, with 16 bases between. The CDR3 is made up of 13 amino acids. This chain's CDR3 is CASSSMTSSTQYF. The CDR3, as DNA: TGTGCCAGCAGCTCAATGACTAGTTCAACGCAGTATTTT.

CDR3 in amino acids: CASSYLPRTQQGYTF. As DNA, the CDR3 is TGTGCCAGCAGTTATTTACCCCGAACTCAGCAAGGCTACACCTTC. The chain links TRBV6-5 to TRBJ1-2; D is undetermined. Germline V gene data show CDR1 as MNHEY and CDR2 as SVGAGI. There are 15 residues in the CDR3. Between the trimmed V and J ends, which lost 3 bases and 8 bases, there was a span of 19 bases.

This clonotype was picked up a small number of times. This rearrangement joins TRBV7-2 to TRBJ1-5; D remains unclear. Trimming cost V 6 bases and J 2 bases, with 11 bases left between them. In germline, CDR1 is SGHTA, CDR2 FQGNSA. The CDR3 totals 14 residues. Written as DNA, the CDR3 is TGTGCCAGCAGTCTAAGGCCGGGCAATCAGCCCCAGCATTTT. Its protein product is CASSLRPGNQPQHF.

This clonotype has more than one count but fewer than ten. This sequence joins TRBV11-2 and TRBJ2-7, with TRBD1 identical over 9 bases. The V gene end was trimmed by 4 bases and the J gene end by 5 bases; junction bases not matched to a gene: 9. The CDR3 covers 15 residues. The germline gives CDR1 SGHAT, CDR2 FQNNGV. The DNA of the CDR3 is TGTGCCAGCAGCTACAGGGGGCGCTTTATCGACGAGCAGTACTTC. Translation: CASSYRGRFIDEQYF. The entire variable domain, with the rest obtained from reference TRBV11-2 and TRBJ2-7, is as follows: EAGVAQSPRYKIIEKRQSVAFWCNPISGHATLYWYQQILGQGPKLLIQFQNNGVVDDSQLPKDRFSAERLKGVDSTLKIQPAKLEDSAVYLCASSYRGRFIDEQYFGPGTRLTVT.

V usage is TRBV7-2 and J usage is TRBJ2-1; maybe TRBD2 (5 bases). The CDR3 runs to 18 residues. Germline lookup yields CDR1 SGHTA and CDR2 FQGNSA. Trimming removed 1 base at V and 7 bases at J, with 23 bases between. CDR3 nucleotides: TGTGCCAGCAGCTTAGAGAGGGCTAGGATCGCCCTCAAGAATGAGCAGTTCTTC. It specifies CASSLERARIALKNEQFF.

V gene TRBV7-6 combines with J gene TRBJ1-4; 7 nucleotides match TRBD1. Germline-derived CDR1 and CDR2 are SGHVS and FNYEAQ. The V gene end was trimmed by 2 bases and the J gene end by 2 bases; junction bases not matched to a gene: 5. This CDR3 has 16 amino acids. The CDR3 nucleotides read TGTGCCAGCAGCTTAAGTCCGGACAGGACTAATGAAAAACTGTTTTTT. As protein: CASSLSPDRTNEKLFF.

This clonotype was counted between two and nine times. This rearrangement joins TRBV7-2 to TRBJ2-2; 11 bases match TRBD2. From germline, CDR1 is SGHTA and CDR2 FQGNSA. CDR3 length equals 18 residues. J was trimmed by 0 bases and V by 4 bases; bases with no gene match: 7. CDR3: CASSSSTSGAANTGELFF. Written as DNA, the CDR3 is TGTGCCAGCAGCTCCTCGACTAGCGGGGCTGCGAACACCGGGGAGCTGTTTTTT.

V is TRBV5-1 and J is TRBJ2-1; the D gene is possibly TRBD2 (7 bases). The ends were cut back, 0 bases at V and 0 bases at J, with 10 bases in the middle. The CDR3 covers 16 residues. Germline V gene sequence: CDR1 SGHRS, CDR2 YFSETQ. The CDR3 protein is CASSLVGGASYNEQFF. The DNA of the CDR3 is TGCGCCAGCAGCTTGGTAGGGGGGGCCTCCTACAATGAGCAGTTCTTC.

This chain links TRBV29-1 with TRBJ2-7, with D unresolved. Germline lookup yields CDR1 SQVTM and CDR2 ANQGSEA. This CDR3 has 11 residues. Trimming left V 4 bases short and J 4 bases short, with 8 bases between. This chain's CDR3 is CSVAHSYEQYF. CDR3 in DNA: TGCAGCGTTGCCCATAGTTACGAGCAGTACTTC.

The chain joins TRBV7-8 to TRBJ2-3, with 9 nucleotides matching TRBD1. V dropped 5 bases and J dropped 3; count of bases not matched to a gene: 9. The CDR3 contains 16 residues. Germline loops: CDR1 SGHVS, CDR2 FQNEAQ. CDR3 in amino acids: CASSTRTGEGTDTQYF. The CDR3 nucleotides are TGTGCCAGCAGCACCCGGACAGGGGAGGGAACAGATACGCAGTATTTT.

This chain uses TRBV7-9 with TRBJ2-1; tentatively, D is TRBD1 or TRBD2 (5 bases each). Looked up from germline, CDR1 is SEHNR and CDR2 is FQNEAQ (reference sequence). The CDR3 spans 16 residues. Trimming removed 7 bases from V and 0 bases from J, with 16 bases in between. CDR3 amino acids: CASTMGRRSSYNEQFF. CDR3 coding DNA: TGTGCCAGCACGATGGGGCGGAGGAGCTCCTACAATGAGCAGTTCTTC.

The chain is built from TRBV12-3 or TRBV12-4 and TRBJ1-5, with D possibly being TRBD1 (5 bases). Trimming took 1 base from V and 2 from J, leaving 21 bases between them. The CDR3 contains 19 residues. The CDR3 protein is CASSLVGGLRLGGNQPQHF. CDR3 nucleotides: TGTGCCAGCAGTTTAGTCGGGGGACTCCGACTAGGCGGCAATCAGCCCCAGCATTTT.

Comments on this clonotype: Sequence at one end of the junction differs from germline and may be a read error. The CDR3 is CAGSLVGNNEQSF. In nucleotides, the CDR3 is TGTGCCGGCAGCTTAGTTGGAAACAATGAGCAGTCCTTC. The rearrangement uses TRBV7-2 and TRBJ2-1; D remains unclear. Germline CDR1 and CDR2: SGHTA and FQGNSA. The CDR3 is 13 amino acids.